The source of this T cell receptor (beta chain) is a study of T cell responses to AZD1222 COVID-19 vaccine. Study results and limitations: Among those given AZD1222, only five to seven were seropositive at baseline. The reported proportion of spike-specific TCRs targeting unmutated variant regions was nearly half. CD4 TCRs linked to vaccination spanned spike, dominating at 160-218 and 743-854. Donors skewed white British and female; clonal diversity was possibly underestimated.

This CDR3 region has 14 residues. CDR1 is LGHDT and CDR2 is YNNKEL in the germline V gene (reference sequence). The ends were cut back, 2 bases at V and 7 bases at J, with 15 bases in the middle. TCRdb's copy holds only in-frame clones and misses some; the assay was immunoSEQ multiplex PCR. Of around 160,000 clones in the sample, approximately 90% are singletons; the top ten hold roughly 2.8%. With respect to this clone: Its target is not known.

This sequence joins TRBV3-1 (or the pseudogene TRBV3-2) and TRBJ2-7; possible D gene TRBD1, 6 bases. The sequence was collected from an adult in good health. Here the sequenced sample was peripheral blood, taken on day 0 of MenACWY control vaccination. The CDR3 DNA reads as TGTGCCAGCAGCCAACAGGGGACCGTTGGGGAGCAGTACTTC. The encoded protein is CASSQQGTVGEQYF.